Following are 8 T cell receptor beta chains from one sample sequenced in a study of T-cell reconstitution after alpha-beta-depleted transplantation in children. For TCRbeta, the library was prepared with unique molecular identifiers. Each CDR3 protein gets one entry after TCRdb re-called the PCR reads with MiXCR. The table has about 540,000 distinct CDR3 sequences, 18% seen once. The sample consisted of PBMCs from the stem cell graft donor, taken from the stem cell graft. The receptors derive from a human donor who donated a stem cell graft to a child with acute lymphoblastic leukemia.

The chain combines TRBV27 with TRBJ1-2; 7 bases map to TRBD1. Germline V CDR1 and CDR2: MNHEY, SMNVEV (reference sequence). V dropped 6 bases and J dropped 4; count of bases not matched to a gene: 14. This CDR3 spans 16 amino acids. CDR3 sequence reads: CASRPGGTVLGYGYTF. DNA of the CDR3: TGTGCCAGCAGGCCAGGGGGGACAGTCCTAGGCTATGGCTACACCTTC.

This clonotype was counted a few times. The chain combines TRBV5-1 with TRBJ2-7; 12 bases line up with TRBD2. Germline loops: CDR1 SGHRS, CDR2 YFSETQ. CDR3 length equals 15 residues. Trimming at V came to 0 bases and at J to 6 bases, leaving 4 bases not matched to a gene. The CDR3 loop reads CASSLGLAGGIEQYF. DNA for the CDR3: TGCGCCAGCAGCTTGGGTCTAGCGGGAGGGATCGAGCAGTACTTC. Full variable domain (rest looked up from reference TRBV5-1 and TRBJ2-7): KAGVTQTPRYLIKTRGQQVTLSCSPISGHRSVSWYQQTPGQGLQFLFEYFSETQRNKGNFPGRFSGRQFSNSRSEMNVSTLELGDSALYLCASSLGLAGGIEQYFGPGTRLTVT.

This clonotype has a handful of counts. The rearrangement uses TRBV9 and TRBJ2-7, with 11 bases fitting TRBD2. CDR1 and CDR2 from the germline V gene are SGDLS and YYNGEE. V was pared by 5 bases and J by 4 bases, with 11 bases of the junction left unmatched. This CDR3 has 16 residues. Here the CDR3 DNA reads TGTGCCAGCAGTGGAACCTCCGGGACTAGCGGTTACGAGCAGTACTTC. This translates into CASSGTSGTSGYEQYF.

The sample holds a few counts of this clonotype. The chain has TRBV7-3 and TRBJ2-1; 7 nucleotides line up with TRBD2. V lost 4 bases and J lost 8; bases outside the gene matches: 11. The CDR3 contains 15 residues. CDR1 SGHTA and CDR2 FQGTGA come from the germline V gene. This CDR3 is CASSSLSGQGYEQFF. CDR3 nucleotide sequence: TGTGCCAGCAGCTCCCTTAGCGGGCAGGGTTATGAGCAGTTCTTC. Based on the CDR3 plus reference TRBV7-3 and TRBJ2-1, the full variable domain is GAGVSQTPSNKVTEKGKYVELRCDPISGHTALYWYRQSLGQGPEFLIYFQGTGAADDSGLPNDRFFAVRPEGSVSTLKIQRTERGDSAVYLCASSSLSGQGYEQFFGPGTRLTVL.

The DNA for the CDR3 is TGCAGTGCTAGAACTCATGCGGACAGTCTCAATTCACCCCTCCACTTT. Translated, it gives CSARTHADSLNSPLHF. This chain uses TRBV20-1 with TRBJ1-6, with D maybe TRBD1 (6 bases). The germline CDR1 and CDR2 sequences are DFQATT and SNEGSKA (reference sequence). This CDR3 region has 16 residues. V was trimmed by 2 bases and J by 7 bases, leaving 18 bases between them.

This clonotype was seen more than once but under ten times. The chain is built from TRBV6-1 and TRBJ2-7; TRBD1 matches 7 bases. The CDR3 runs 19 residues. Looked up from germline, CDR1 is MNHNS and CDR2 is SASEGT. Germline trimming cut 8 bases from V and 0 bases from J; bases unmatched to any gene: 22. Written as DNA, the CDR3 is TGTGCCAGCGGTGCCCAGCCTGAGACAGGGCTAATCGACTCCTACGAGCAGTACTTC. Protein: CASGAQPETGLIDSYEQYF.

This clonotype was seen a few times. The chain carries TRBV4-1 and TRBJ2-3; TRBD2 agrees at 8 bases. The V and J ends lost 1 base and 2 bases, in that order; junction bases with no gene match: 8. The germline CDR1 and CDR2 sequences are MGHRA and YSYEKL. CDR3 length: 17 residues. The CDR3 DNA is TGCGCCAGCAGCCAAGGTATATTAGCGGGATACACAGATACGCAGTATTTT. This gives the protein CASSQGILAGYTDTQYF.

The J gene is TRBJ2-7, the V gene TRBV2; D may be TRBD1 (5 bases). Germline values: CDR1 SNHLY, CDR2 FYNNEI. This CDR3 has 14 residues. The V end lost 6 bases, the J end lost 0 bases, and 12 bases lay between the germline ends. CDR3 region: CASRSGRTSYEQYF. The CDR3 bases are TGTGCCAGCAGGTCAGGGCGTACCTCCTACGAGCAGTACTTC.